One and the same sample provided the 7 T cell receptor beta chains below, sequenced in a study of OX40 agonist ivuxolimab in advanced cancers. TCRdb's table, derived via immunoSEQ multiplex PCR, lists solely in-frame clones and lacks some. The sample lists approximately 50,000 clones, more than 75% occurring once. The input for sequencing was CD4+ or CD8+ T cells sorted from blood, taken in a trial of the OX40 agonist ivuxolimab. Receptors were obtained from an adult with an advanced solid tumor such as melanoma, head and neck, liver or kidney cancer.

The chain combines TRBV11-2 with TRBJ1-4; no definite D call. Germline V gives CDR1 SGHAT, CDR2 FQNNGV. Trimming removed 5 bases from V and 4 bases from J, with 14 bases in between. The CDR3 has 15 amino acids. The CDR3 reads CASSRPRRDNEKLFF. As DNA, the CDR3 is TGTGCCAGCAGCCGACCTCGGAGGGATAATGAAAAACTGTTTTTT. Full variable domain (missing parts from reference TRBV11-2 and TRBJ1-4): EAGVAQSPRYKIIEKRQSVAFWCNPISGHATLYWYQQILGQGPKLLIQFQNNGVVDDSQLPKDRFSAERLKGVDSTLKIQPAKLEDSAVYLCASSRPRRDNEKLFFGSGTQLSVL.

DNA of the CDR3: TGTGCCAGCAGTGACAAGTCCAGGACGAAGACCTACGAGCAGTACTTC. Amino acid sequence: CASSDKSRTKTYEQYF. The chain joins TRBV6-1 to TRBJ2-7; D is undetermined. Germline CDR1 is MNHNS and CDR2 is SASEGT. This CDR3 has 16 residues. Trimming took 3 bases from V and 2 from J, leaving 17 bases between them.

V usage is TRBV5-6 and J usage is TRBJ2-4; a weak D match, TRBD2 (5 bases). The CDR3 sequence is 13 residues long. Germline CDR1 SGHDT, CDR2 YYEEEE. The V and J ends lost 1 base and 8 bases respectively, with 10 bases between them. Here the CDR3 DNA reads TGTGCCAGCAGCTTGAAGGTGCGGGACATTCAGTACTTC. Its translation: CASSLKVRDIQYF.

The chain carries TRBV11-2 and TRBJ1-3; D uncertain. CDR1 and CDR2 (germline): SGHAT, FQNNGV. This CDR3 has 17 amino acids. The ends were cut back, 1 base at V and 0 bases at J, with 13 bases in the middle. CDR3: CASSLVGRRISGNTIYF. As DNA, the CDR3 is TGTGCCAGCAGCTTAGTGGGCAGAAGGATCTCTGGAAACACCATATATTTT.

This chain joins TRBV28 and TRBJ2-5; TRBD1 agrees at 11 bases. Germline trimming cut 5 bases from V and 10 bases from J; bases unmatched to any gene: 6. The CDR3 is made up of 13 amino acids. The germline V gene encodes CDR1 MDHEN and CDR2 SYDVKM. The CDR3 nucleotides are TGTGCCAGCAGTCGAACCGGGACAGGGGGCCAGTACTTC. Protein sequence: CASSRTGTGGQYF.

This clone has more than one count but fewer than ten. The rearrangement joins TRBV28 to TRBJ2-7, with a possible D match to TRBD2 (6 bases). The CDR3 length is 12 residues. Germline lookup yields CDR1 MDHEN and CDR2 SYDVKM. V lost 6 bases, J lost 4 bases, and 10 bases lay in between. CDR3 residues: CASSLTSYEQYF. The CDR3 coding sequence is TGTGCCAGCAGCCTGACTAGTTACGAGCAGTACTTC.

This chain connects TRBV5-6 to TRBJ1-2; D not certain. Deletions cut 0 bases from V and 0 bases from J, with 9 bases between. Germline lookup yields CDR1 SGHDT and CDR2 YYEEEE. The CDR3 runs 15 residues. CDR3 sequence reads: CASSLGGNTNYGYTF. The CDR3 DNA reads TGTGCCAGCAGCTTGGGTGGGAATACTAACTATGGCTACACCTTC.